The 15 T cell receptor beta chains in this list originate from one sample, sequenced in a study of vaccination and CD4 T cells after COVID-19. TCRdb ran MiXCR on the PCR reads and lists one entry per CDR3 protein. Of about 19,000 distinct CDR3 sequences listed, 60% are singletons. The sequencing used CD4+ T cells from blood, collected after SARS-CoV-2 vaccination. Receptor source: a human donor who had recovered from COVID-19.

The chain has TRBV27 and TRBJ1-5; D possibly corresponds to TRBD1 (5 bases). CDR3 length: 14 amino acids. Germline CDR1 is MNHEY and CDR2 is SMNVEV (reference sequence). Trimming cost V 3 bases and J 6 bases, with 12 bases left between them. CDR3 sequence (DNA): TGTGCCAGCAGTTTGGTCAGGGTTGGTCAGCCCCAGCATTTT. Translating it yields CASSLVRVGQPQHF.

The chain recombines TRBV20-1 with TRBJ1-1; tentatively, D is TRBD1 (5 bases). The CDR3 is made up of 15 amino acids. The V end was cut by 3 bases, the J end by 1 base, with 15 bases between. In germline, CDR1 is DFQATT, CDR2 SNEGSKA (reference sequence). The CDR3 here is CSASSPLTANTEAFF. The CDR3 region has the DNA TGCAGTGCTAGCTCTCCCTTGACAGCGAACACTGAAGCTTTCTTT.

The chain couples TRBV4-2 to TRBJ2-2, with D possibly called TRBD1 or TRBD2 (6 bases each). Germline CDR1 is LGHNA and CDR2 is YNFKEQ. The CDR3 has 18 amino acids. V lost 4 bases, J lost 1 base, and 19 bases lay in between. The CDR3 region is CASSLLLRGPRNTGELFF. DNA of the CDR3: TGTGCCAGCAGCCTCCTCCTTCGGGGGCCGAGGAACACCGGGGAGCTGTTTTTT.

CDR3 protein: CASQGLAGSSYNEQFF. CDR3 DNA sequence: TGCGCCAGCCAGGGGCTAGCGGGGAGCTCCTACAATGAGCAGTTCTTC. J is TRBJ2-1 and V is TRBV4-1, with 9 positions matching TRBD2. Germline values: CDR1 MGHRA, CDR2 YSYEKL. This CDR3 is 16 amino acids long. V trimming: 8 bases; J trimming: 0 bases; junction bases outside the gene matches: 8.

The chain employs TRBV27 and TRBJ1-1; D remains unclear. V lost 4 bases to trimming and J lost 0 bases, with 15 bases between them. The CDR3 length is 16 residues. CDR1 is MNHEY, CDR2 SMNVEV, per germline (reference sequence). The DNA for the CDR3 is TGTGCCAGCAGTTACTATCGGCCAAACCTGAACACTGAAGCTTTCTTT. It specifies CASSYYRPNLNTEAFF.

The CDR3 DNA follows: TGTGCCAGCAGTCCCCCGGGCGGCTACGAGCAGTACTTC. It is translated as CASSPPGGYEQYF. The chain couples TRBV7-3 to TRBJ2-7; the D is unclear. The CDR3 runs 13 residues. CDR1 is SGHTA, CDR2 FQGTGA, per germline. The V gene lost 6 bases and the J gene lost 3 bases, with 12 bases spanning the gap.

This clonotype was counted a few times. This chain links TRBV28 with TRBJ1-2, with D possibly being TRBD1 (6 bases). Germline loops: CDR1 MDHEN, CDR2 SYDVKM. The CDR3 spans 16 residues. V gave up 6 bases and J gave up 3 bases, with 20 bases separating them. The CDR3 DNA follows: TGTGCCAGCAGGTACGGGGGCCGCAGCGGATACTATGGCTACACCTTC. Translating gives CASRYGGRSGYYGYTF.

The chain combines TRBV28 with TRBJ1-2; D possibly corresponds to TRBD1 (5 bases). The germline gives CDR1 MDHEN, CDR2 SYDVKM. The CDR3 length is 12 residues. V lost 5 bases and J 8 bases, leaving 12 bases between the germline ends. The CDR3 nucleotides are TGTGCCAGCAGTGGGGCATTCCAAGGCTACACCTTC. Amino acid sequence: CASSGAFQGYTF.

This clonotype has a handful of counts. The CDR3 DNA reads TGTGCCAGCACTTCTATGACCAGACAGGTGCAGTACTTC. It encodes CASTSMTRQVQYF. The chain links TRBV27 to TRBJ2-7; D is perhaps TRBD1 (6 bases). CDR3 length: 13 amino acids. Germline-derived CDR1 and CDR2 are MNHEY and SMNVEV (reference sequence). V lost 7 bases and J 9 bases, leaving 19 bases between the germline ends.

The J gene is TRBJ1-4, the V gene TRBV7-9, with TRBD1 matching over 7 bases. The CDR3 runs 16 residues. CDR1 SEHNR and CDR2 FQNEAQ come from the germline V gene (reference sequence). V was clipped by 4 bases and J by 4 bases; unmatched bases: 9. CDR3 residues: CASSSVPGQRNEKLFF. In nucleotides, the CDR3 is TGTGCCAGCAGCTCAGTCCCGGGACAGCGTAATGAAAAACTGTTTTTT.

The J gene is TRBJ2-3, the V gene TRBV5-4; TRBD2 aligns across 12 bases. The CDR3 is 14 residues long. Losses at the gene ends were 9 bases for V and 4 bases for J; bases not matched to a gene: 6. The V gene's germline CDR1 is SGHNT and CDR2 YYREEE (reference sequence). The CDR3 nucleotides read TGTGCCATCGAGACTAGCGGGAGCCCAGATACGCAGTATTTT. It encodes CAIETSGSPDTQYF.

The chain joins TRBV20-1 to TRBJ1-1; no firm D call. V was shortened by 6 bases and J by 4 bases, with 21 bases between the two germline ends. The CDR3 is made up of 15 amino acids. CDR1 is DFQATT, CDR2 SNEGSKA, per germline (reference sequence). CDR3: CSAPNPDWRSTEAFF. Here the CDR3 DNA reads TGCAGTGCCCCCAATCCGGACTGGAGGTCCACTGAAGCTTTCTTT.

This sequence joins TRBV7-9 and TRBJ2-1; 10 nucleotides agree with TRBD1. V lost 5 bases, J lost 1 base, and 20 bases stayed unmatched. The CDR3 runs 21 residues. CDR1 is SEHNR, CDR2 FQNEAQ, per germline (reference sequence). The CDR3 DNA sequence: TGTGCCAGCAGCCGCCCCCGCGGGGACAGGGGACAACTCGGGTCCTACAATGAGCAGTTCTTC. Residues: CASSRPRGDRGQLGSYNEQFF. The entire variable domain, with the rest obtained from reference TRBV7-9 and TRBJ2-1, is as follows: DTGVSQNPRHKITKRGQNVTFRCDPISEHNRLYWYRQTLGQGPEFLTYFQNEAQLEKSRLLSDRFSAERPKGSFSTLEIQRTEQGDSAMYLCASSRPRGDRGQLGSYNEQFFGPGTRLTVL.

The chain employs TRBV6-5 and TRBJ2-3; D gene uncertain. Germline V lookup: CDR1 MNHEY, CDR2 SVGAGI. The CDR3 is made up of 13 amino acids. V lost 1 base and J lost 4, with 6 bases in between. CDR3 DNA: TGTGCCAGCAGTTACTGGCGTGCAGATACGCAGTATTTT. Its protein product is CASSYWRADTQYF.

The chain carries TRBV7-3 and TRBJ2-7; no reliable D call. From germline, CDR1 is SGHTA and CDR2 FQGTGA. V was shortened by 6 bases and J by 5 bases, with 14 bases between the two germline ends. CDR3 length equals 13 residues. Here the CDR3 reads CASRSVDGNEQYF. For the CDR3, the DNA is TGTGCCAGCAGGTCGGTCGATGGCAACGAGCAGTACTTC. Full variable domain (remainder filled in from reference TRBV7-3 and TRBJ2-7): GAGVSQTPSNKVTEKGKYVELRCDPISGHTALYWYRQSLGQGPEFLIYFQGTGAADDSGLPNDRFFAVRPEGSVSTLKIQRTERGDSAVYLCASRSVDGNEQYFGPGTRLTVT.